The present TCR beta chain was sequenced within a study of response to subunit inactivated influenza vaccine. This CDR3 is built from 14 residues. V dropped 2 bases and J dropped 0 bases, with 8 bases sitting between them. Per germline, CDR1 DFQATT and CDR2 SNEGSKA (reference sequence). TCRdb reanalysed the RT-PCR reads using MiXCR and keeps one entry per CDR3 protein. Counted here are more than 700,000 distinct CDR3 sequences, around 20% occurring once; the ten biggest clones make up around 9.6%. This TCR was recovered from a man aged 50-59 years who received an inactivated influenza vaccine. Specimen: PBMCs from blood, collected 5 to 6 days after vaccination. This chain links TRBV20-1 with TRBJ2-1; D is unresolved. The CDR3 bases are TGCAGTGCTAGACATGAGAGCTCCTACAATGAGCAGTTCTTC. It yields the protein CSARHESSYNEQFF.